The 24 T cell receptor beta chains presented below share a single source sample, sequenced in a study of neurological immune-mediated disorders. TCRdb redid the calling of the 5' RACE reads with MiXCR, one entry per CDR3 protein. This repertoire shows about 84,000 distinct CDR3 sequences, approximately 10% found once; its top ten account for around 1.8%. Sequencing used PBMCs. Every receptor here comes from a man aged 40-55 years in good health.

This rearrangement joins TRBV29-1 to TRBJ2-5; 8 bases are shared with TRBD1. The CDR3 totals 15 residues. The J segment lost 5 bases and the V segment lost 5 bases, leaving 13 bases of the junction unmatched. Germline lookup yields CDR1 SQVTM and CDR2 ANQGSEA. The DNA for the CDR3 is TGCAGCGTTATGACTGGGACAGGAGGTTGGGAGACCCAGTACTTC. The encoded protein is CSVMTGTGGWETQYF.

This clonotype was picked up many times. The V gene is TRBV11-2, the J gene TRBJ2-5; TRBD1 agrees at 9 bases. Trimming at V came to 5 bases and at J to 5 bases, leaving 9 bases not matched to a gene. The CDR3 contains 15 residues. Germline loops: CDR1 SGHAT, CDR2 FQNNGV. CDR3 sequence (DNA): TGTGCCAGCAGCCGGTGGACAGGGGCAGCGGAGACCCAGTACTTC. This encodes CASSRWTGAAETQYF.

This clonotype was picked up many times. V and J are TRBV20-1 and TRBJ1-2; 7 nucleotides line up with TRBD1. The trim removed 1 base at V and 7 bases at J, leaving 12 bases unmatched. Germline V gene data show CDR1 as DFQATT and CDR2 as SNEGSKA (reference sequence). The CDR3 loop spans 15 amino acids. The CDR3 sequence is CSARGPTGDYSGYTF. CDR3 nucleotide sequence: TGCAGTGCTAGAGGCCCCACAGGGGATTATTCTGGCTACACCTTC.

This clonotype has just a few counts. This chain uses TRBV7-8 with TRBJ1-1; the match to TRBD1 covers 7 bases. Germline CDR1 reads SGHVS; CDR2 reads FQNEAQ. V was clipped by 2 bases and J by 7 bases; unmatched bases: 1. The CDR3 has 12 amino acids. CDR3 amino acids: CASSLRTGEAFF. CDR3 DNA sequence: TGTGCCAGCAGCTTACGGACAGGTGAAGCTTTCTTT.

This clonotype has ten or more counts. This chain's CDR3 is CASSPQRTGGYGYTF. The CDR3, as DNA: TGCGCCAGCAGCCCACAAAGGACAGGGGGCTATGGCTACACCTTC. The V call is TRBV5-1, the J call TRBJ1-2; 10 nucleotides align to TRBD1. The CDR3 consists of 15 residues. Germline V gives CDR1 SGHRS, CDR2 YFSETQ. V lost 4 bases and J lost 4; bases outside the gene matches: 7. Looking up the rest from reference TRBV5-1 and TRBJ1-2 gives the full variable domain: KAGVTQTPRYLIKTRGQQVTLSCSPISGHRSVSWYQQTPGQGLQFLFEYFSETQRNKGNFPGRFSGRQFSNSRSEMNVSTLELGDSALYLCASSPQRTGGYGYTFGSGTRLTVV.

This clonotype was recorded many times. CDR3 DNA sequence: TGTGCCAGCAGCTGGGGACTCCCAGCCTACGAGCAGTACTTC. Residues: CASSWGLPAYEQYF. This chain connects TRBV11-2 to TRBJ2-7; the D gene is possibly TRBD2 (6 bases). This CDR3 contains 14 residues. The germline gives CDR1 SGHAT, CDR2 FQNNGV. Trimming left V 4 bases short and J 2 bases short, with 12 bases between.

Concerning this clonotype itself: It is likely a read error, because the conserved phenylalanine at the end of the CDR3 is missing. V usage is TRBV5-1 and J usage is TRBJ2-1; D not certain. The CDR3 runs 13 residues. The germline V gene encodes CDR1 SGHRS and CDR2 YFSETQ. V was clipped by 3 bases and J by 6 bases, with 10 bases between them. CDR3 residues: CASSSWVGNEQFL. The DNA for the CDR3 is TGCGCCAGCAGCTCCTGGGTTGGCAATGAGCAGTTCTTA.

This clonotype was seen many times. The V and J genes are TRBV6-2 or TRBV6-3 and TRBJ2-5; D not resolved. The V gene lost 0 bases and the J gene lost 2 bases, with 7 bases spanning the gap. This CDR3 has 14 residues. Germline CDR1 is MNHEY and CDR2 is SVGEGT. The DNA of the CDR3 is TGTGCCAGCAGTTACTCGCCCCCGCAAGAGACCCAGTACTTC. It translates to CASSYSPPQETQYF.

Ten or more counts support this clonotype. This chain's CDR3 is CASSQVRGSEFTGELFF. The CDR3 DNA reads TGTGCCAGCAGCCAAGTCCGCGGGAGTGAATTTACCGGGGAGCTGTTTTTT. The gene calls are TRBV3-1 and TRBJ2-2; TRBD2 agrees at 7 bases. There are 17 residues in the CDR3. Germline V CDR1 and CDR2: LGHDT, YNNKEL (reference sequence). Germline trimming cut 1 base from V and 5 bases from J; bases unmatched to any gene: 10.

In this sample, this clonotype turned up many times. The chain combines TRBV25-1 with TRBJ2-5; the match to TRBD1 covers 8 bases. This CDR3 is 13 amino acids long. V shed 6 bases and J 4 bases; nucleotides not matched to a gene: 4. Germline V gives CDR1 MGHDK, CDR2 SYGVNS. CDR3 residues: CASRKTGVETQYF. CDR3 DNA sequence: TGTGCCAGCAGGAAGACAGGGGTAGAGACCCAGTACTTC. Supplemented by reference TRBV25-1 and TRBJ2-5, the full variable domain reads EADIYQTPRYLVIGTGKKITLECSQTMGHDKMYWYQQDPGMELHLIHYSYGVNSTEKGDLSSESTVSRIRTEHFPLTLESARPSHTSQYLCASRKTGVETQYFGPGTRLLVL.

There are many counts of this clonotype. The chain couples TRBV5-8 to TRBJ2-1, with TRBD2 matching over 9 bases. Germline V gene data show CDR1 as SGHTS and CDR2 as YDEGEE. With 4 bases clipped from V and 0 bases from J, the junction kept 8 bases outside the gene matches. This CDR3 has 17 amino acids. The CDR3 sequence: CASSLGLAVYSYNEQFF. CDR3 DNA: TGTGCCAGCAGCCTGGGACTAGCTGTCTACTCCTACAATGAGCAGTTCTTC. The full variable domain, rest sourced from reference TRBV5-8 and TRBJ2-1, is EAGVTQSPTHLIKTRGQQATLRCSPISGHTSVYWYQQALGLGLQFLLWYDEGEERNRGNFPPRFSGRQFPNYSSELNVNALELEDSALYLCASSLGLAVYSYNEQFFGPGTRLTVL.

This clonotype was detected many times. The gene calls are TRBV5-5 and TRBJ1-4; perhaps TRBD1 as D (5 bases). The ends were cut back, 3 bases at V and 11 bases at J, with 14 bases in the middle. CDR3 length: 13 residues. Germline V gene data show CDR1 as SGHKS and CDR2 as YYEKEE (reference sequence). CDR3 protein: CASSSPEGRKLFF. The CDR3 nucleotides read TGTGCCAGCAGCTCCCCGGAGGGGAGGAAACTGTTTTTT.

In the case of this clonotype: Since a much larger clone is just one base distant, this may be a read error. The CDR3: CVTSRTISGSGELFF. The DNA for the CDR3 is TGTGTCACCAGCAGGACTATTAGCGGGAGTGGGGAGCTGTTTTTT. The chain combines TRBV15 with TRBJ2-2; 9 nucleotides line up with TRBD2. The germline CDR1 and CDR2 sequences are LNHNV and YYDKDF (reference sequence). The CDR3 runs to 15 residues.

V gene TRBV11-3 combines with J gene TRBJ2-7, with D possibly called TRBD1 or TRBD2 (6 bases each). V lost 3 bases, J lost 3 bases, and 12 bases lay in between. The CDR3 has 14 amino acids. The V gene's germline CDR1 is SGHNT and CDR2 YENEEA. The chain's CDR3 is CASSLGGLDYEQYF. The DNA of the CDR3 is TGTGCCAGCAGCTTGGGGGGCTTAGACTACGAGCAGTACTTC.

This clonotype occurred many times. The chain combines TRBV29-1 with TRBJ2-5; a weak D match, TRBD2 (5 bases). Germline V CDR1 and CDR2: SQVTM, ANQGSEA. Trimming took 3 bases from V and 4 from J, leaving 9 bases between them. This CDR3 has 12 residues. CDR3 protein: CSVDRGLETQYF. Here the CDR3 DNA reads TGCAGCGTTGATCGGGGTCTAGAGACCCAGTACTTC. Complete variable domain (other parts from reference TRBV29-1 and TRBJ2-5): SAVISQKPSRDICQRGTSLTIQCQVDSQVTMMFWYRQQPGQSLTLIATANQGSEATYESGFVIDKFPISRPNLTFSTLTVSNMSPEDSSIYLCSVDRGLETQYFGPGTRLLVL.

This clonotype was counted at least ten times. J is TRBJ2-7 and V is TRBV5-6, with 9 bases lining up with TRBD1. The CDR3 totals 15 residues. Germline assignment: CDR1 SGHDT and CDR2 YYEEEE. V was clipped by 8 bases and J by 0 bases; unmatched bases: 9. The CDR3 loop reads CASYSGTGYSYEQYF. CDR3 nucleotide sequence: TGTGCCAGTTACTCCGGGACAGGGTACTCCTACGAGCAGTACTTC.

This clonotype was detected many times. V is TRBV10-3 and J is TRBJ1-3, with a weak D call TRBD1 (5 bases). V lost 5 bases and J lost 8, with 28 bases in between. In germline, CDR1 is ENHRY, CDR2 SYGVKD. This CDR3 has 18 residues. CDR3 DNA: TGTGCCATCAGTCAAACATCCCCCGCGGGGGGAGGTTTAGACACCATATATTTT. It is translated as CAISQTSPAGGGLDTIYF.

This clonotype was seen many times. The rearrangement links TRBV5-1 to TRBJ2-5; 9 nucleotides agree with TRBD1. In germline, CDR1 is SGHRS, CDR2 YFSETQ. The V and J ends lost 1 base and 4 bases, in that order; junction bases with no gene match: 5. The CDR3 extends over 15 amino acids. The CDR3 sequence is CASSLTGGFRETQYF. In nucleotides, the CDR3 is TGCGCCAGCAGCTTGACAGGGGGCTTTAGAGAGACCCAGTACTTC.

Many counts were recorded for this clonotype. The chain links TRBV6-6 to TRBJ2-1, with a weak D call TRBD1 (6 bases). The CDR3 sequence is 17 residues long. Germline V gene lookup returns CDR1 MNHNY and CDR2 SVGAGI (reference sequence). Trimming removed 5 bases at V and 4 bases at J, with 21 bases between. For the CDR3, the DNA is TGTGCCAGCAGTCTGTCCTCCCGGACAGAGTTTTACAATGAGCAGTTCTTC. The encoded protein is CASSLSSRTEFYNEQFF.

This clonotype was seen repeatedly, ten times or more. J is TRBJ2-2 and V is TRBV5-1; D gene ambiguous. The CDR3 length is 13 residues. The V end was cut by 4 bases, the J end by 9 bases, with 13 bases between. Germline V gene data show CDR1 as SGHRS and CDR2 as YFSETQ. The CDR3 nucleotides read TGCGCCAGCAGCCTGAACCCTTACCGGGAGCTGTTTTTT. Translating it yields CASSLNPYRELFF.

This clonotype appeared many times. The chain is built from TRBV12-3 or TRBV12-4 and TRBJ2-1, with D tentatively TRBD2 (6 bases). This CDR3 is built from 14 residues. Trimming pared 6 bases from V and 7 bases from J, leaving 16 bases between. The CDR3 sequence: CASSQGGEWNEQFF. DNA for the CDR3: TGTGCCAGCAGCCAAGGAGGGGAATGGAATGAGCAGTTCTTC.

This clonotype was seen many times. The gene calls are TRBV5-1 and TRBJ1-1; TRBD1 matches 8 bases. This CDR3 region has 14 residues. V was pared by 3 bases and J by 4 bases, with 5 bases of the junction left unmatched. Germline assignment: CDR1 SGHRS and CDR2 YFSETQ. CDR3 amino acids: CASSSDRVGTEAFF. The CDR3 bases are TGCGCCAGCAGCTCGGACAGGGTGGGCACTGAAGCTTTCTTT.

This clonotype was counted at least ten times. V gene TRBV5-1 combines with J gene TRBJ1-1; no reliable D call. This CDR3 region has 14 residues. CDR1 and CDR2 (germline): SGHRS, YFSETQ. Trimming cost V 0 bases and J 7 bases, with 13 bases left between them. The CDR3 region is CASSLDIGGLEAFF. CDR3 coding DNA: TGCGCCAGCAGCTTGGACATAGGAGGGCTTGAAGCTTTCTTT.

This clonotype has a count of ten or more. The genes are TRBV30 and TRBJ2-4; possible D gene TRBD1, 5 bases. This CDR3 has 14 amino acids. V was clipped by 3 bases and J by 1 base, with 10 bases between them. Germline V gives CDR1 GTSNPN, CDR2 SVGIG (reference sequence). The CDR3 loop reads CAWSGRVAKNIQYF. CDR3 bases: TGTGCCTGGAGCGGCAGGGTGGCCAAAAACATTCAGTACTTC.